This T cell receptor beta chain was obtained from a study of blood T cells in healthy people across ages. This clonotype showed up just a few times. Antigen: not known. Primed by a sample-barcoded 5' primer and a J-beta primer mix, a second PCR proceeded for roughly 6 to 12 cycles. TCRdb re-called the 5' RACE reads through MiXCR, storing one row per CDR3 protein. The sample consists of 700,000 to 900,000 distinct CDR3 sequences, around 25% of them appearing once. Overall study results and limits: Versus aged donors, long-lived donors had higher diversity and more naive CD4+ cells.

Germline loops: CDR1 MDHEN, CDR2 SYDVKM. The CDR3 sequence is 13 residues long. With 7 bases removed from V and 2 bases from J, the gap between germline ends came to 12 bases. These data also formed part of another study, on T cells of mothers and their children.

This chain uses TRBV28 with TRBJ2-7; D gene unclear. Source material: blood. The TCR sequence derives from a boy younger than 18 in good health. As DNA, the CDR3 is TGTGCCAGCAATAGAGGAGAGCCCTACGAGCAGTACTTC. Its translation is CASNRGEPYEQYF.